Following are 16 T cell receptor beta chains from one sample sequenced in a study of blood T cell repertoires in COVID-19. This table comes from immunoSEQ multiplex PCR, and its TCRdb copy is limited to in-frame clones, with some not included. The data show 250,000 or so clones, with about 90% seen just once and approximately 2.1% held by the top ten. The sample consisted of peripheral blood. The receptor set was obtained from a woman aged 60-75 years with COVID-19, enrolled during active disease.

The chain couples TRBV9 to TRBJ1-2; maybe TRBD1 (5 bases). This CDR3 is built from 16 residues. Germline V gene sequence: CDR1 SGDLS, CDR2 YYNGEE. Deletions cut 7 bases from V and 0 bases from J, with 19 bases between. The CDR3 is CASGRLGAPSNYGYTF. The CDR3 DNA follows: TGTGCCAGCGGCCGGCTTGGGGCCCCGTCTAACTATGGCTACACCTTC.

The chain carries TRBV4-2 and TRBJ1-4; 8 nucleotides match TRBD1. V gave up 0 bases and J gave up 5 bases; unmatched junction bases: 5. Germline assignment: CDR1 LGHNA and CDR2 YNFKEQ. The CDR3 consists of 16 residues. Here the CDR3 reads CASSQEFRQGNEKLFF. The CDR3 nucleotides are TGTGCCAGCAGCCAAGAGTTCCGACAGGGGAATGAAAAACTGTTTTTT.

The table lists this clone with a few counts. The CDR3 sequence: CATAPQGAYEQYF. The CDR3 bases are TGTGCCACCGCCCCACAGGGTGCCTACGAGCAGTACTTC. The rearrangement joins TRBV10-3 to TRBJ2-7, with D tentatively TRBD1 (6 bases). Germline CDR1 ENHRY, CDR2 SYGVKD. This CDR3 is built from 13 residues. The germline V and J ends were trimmed by 10 bases and 2 bases, with 15 bases remaining between them.

The V call is TRBV11-3, the J call TRBJ2-2, with 8 nucleotides matching TRBD1. The CDR3 is made up of 15 amino acids. Germline lookup yields CDR1 SGHNT and CDR2 YENEEA. V was pared by 5 bases and J by 5 bases, with 7 bases of the junction left unmatched. The CDR3 DNA reads as TGTGCCAGCAGCCCATGGACAGGGCGGACCGGGGAGCTGTTTTTT. It specifies CASSPWTGRTGELFF.

The CDR3 loop reads CASSQDREGLGQFF. As DNA, the CDR3 is TGTGCCAGCAGCCAAGATAGGGAGGGTTTAGGGCAGTTCTTC. The genes are TRBV4-2 and TRBJ2-1; 7 nucleotides align to TRBD2. Germline loops: CDR1 LGHNA, CDR2 YNFKEQ. After removal of 0 bases from V and 12 bases from J, the junction contained 8 bases not matched to a gene. The CDR3 is 14 residues long.

This clone appeared a single time. CDR3 residues: CATRSTFNSPLHF. The CDR3 coding sequence is TGTGCCACAAGGAGCACCTTCAATTCACCCCTCCACTTT. The chain is built from TRBV19 and TRBJ1-6, with D hard to call. Trimming took 10 bases from V and 7 from J, leaving 14 bases between them. Looked up from germline, CDR1 is LNHDA and CDR2 is SQIVND (reference sequence). CDR3 size: 13 residues.

The V and J genes are TRBV6-5 and TRBJ1-1; D gene ambiguous. The germline gives CDR1 MNHEY, CDR2 SVGAGI. CDR3 size: 15 residues. V lost 8 bases to trimming and J lost 5 bases, with 21 bases between them. The CDR3 nucleotides are TGTGCCAGCGCTTTATTCTCGGGTACGAGAACTGAAGCTTTCTTT. This encodes CASALFSGTRTEAFF.

The chain has TRBV5-4 and TRBJ2-1, with a tentative D call TRBD1 (5 bases). The V gene's germline CDR1 is SGHNT and CDR2 YYREEE (reference sequence). V lost 0 bases, J lost 5 bases, and 15 bases lay in between. The CDR3 totals 16 residues. CDR3 loop: CASSLAGYLVHNEQFF. In DNA form, the CDR3 reads TGTGCCAGCAGCTTGGCAGGGTATCTTGTTCACAATGAGCAGTTCTTC.

This clone appeared a single time. V gene TRBV7-9 combines with J gene TRBJ2-5, with 8 nucleotides matching TRBD2. The CDR3 has 14 amino acids. Germline V lookup: CDR1 SEHNR, CDR2 FQNEAQ (reference sequence). After removal of 5 bases from V and 2 bases from J, the junction contained 4 bases not matched to a gene. The CDR3 loop reads CASSTGGGQETQYF. The CDR3 DNA is TGTGCCAGCAGCACCGGGGGGGGTCAAGAGACCCAGTACTTC. Looking up the rest from reference TRBV7-9 and TRBJ2-5 gives the full variable domain: DTGVSQNPRHKITKRGQNVTFRCDPISEHNRLYWYRQTLGQGPEFLTYFQNEAQLEKSRLLSDRFSAERPKGSFSTLEIQRTEQGDSAMYLCASSTGGGQETQYFGPGTRLLVL.

This clone was counted a single time. CDR3 region: CASSIGQGAGGYTF. The CDR3 DNA reads TGTGCCAGTAGTATAGGCCAGGGGGCTGGTGGCTACACCTTC. This chain links TRBV19 with TRBJ1-2; 8 bases align to TRBD1. The CDR3 consists of 14 residues. V dropped 1 base and J dropped 7; count of bases not matched to a gene: 5. Germline CDR1 reads LNHDA; CDR2 reads SQIVND (reference sequence).

The chain combines TRBV3-1 (or the pseudogene TRBV3-2) with TRBJ1-1; D ambiguous. Per germline, CDR1 LGHDT and CDR2 YNNKEL (reference sequence). Trimming took off 0 bases at V and 5 bases at J, with 19 bases between the two ends. CDR3 length equals 17 residues. The CDR3 loop reads CASSQDVGIWGGTEAFF. The CDR3 bases are TGTGCCAGCAGCCAAGATGTTGGGATTTGGGGAGGGACTGAAGCTTTCTTT.

The rearrangement links TRBV7-2 to TRBJ2-5; TRBD2 is a possible D gene (6 bases). Germline CDR1 and CDR2: SGHTA and FQGNSA. Trimming shortened V by 5 bases and J by 1 base, and 20 bases separated the two germline ends. The CDR3 sequence is 17 residues long. This CDR3 is CASSPGAGSALQETQYF. CDR3 DNA sequence: TGTGCCAGCAGCCCCGGGGCGGGGTCGGCCCTCCAAGAGACCCAGTACTTC.

The chain is built from TRBV5-4 and TRBJ1-2; 12 nucleotides agree with TRBD1. CDR3 length: 17 residues. J was trimmed by 2 bases and V by 4 bases; bases with no gene match: 9. The V gene's germline CDR1 is SGHNT and CDR2 YYREEE (reference sequence). The CDR3 DNA is TGTGCCAGCAGCCCCGGGACAGGGGGCATGGGGAACTATGGCTACACCTTC. Translated, it gives CASSPGTGGMGNYGYTF.

This clone was detected only a few times. The CDR3 DNA sequence: TGTGCCAGCTCACCTCTCCCCGGGACAGGGGGCACGGAGACCCAGTACTTC. It encodes CASSPLPGTGGTETQYF. The chain carries TRBV18 and TRBJ2-5, with 12 bases lining up with TRBD1. The ends lost 3 bases at V and 5 bases at J; junction bases unmatched: 10. The CDR3 consists of 17 residues. Germline loops: CDR1 KGHSH, CDR2 LQKENI.

The chain uses TRBV18 and TRBJ2-3; D is undetermined. In germline, CDR1 is KGHSH, CDR2 LQKENI. The CDR3 loop spans 15 amino acids. V was shortened by 3 bases and J by 2 bases, with 12 bases between the two germline ends. CDR3 in amino acids: CASSPSVAATDTQYF. CDR3 nucleotides: TGTGCCAGCTCACCGTCAGTGGCCGCCACAGATACGCAGTATTTT.

J is TRBJ1-5 and V is TRBV19; 8 nucleotides match TRBD1. V was clipped by 6 bases and J by 7 bases; unmatched bases: 11. Germline CDR1 and CDR2: LNHDA and SQIVND (reference sequence). This CDR3 has 15 residues. DNA for the CDR3: TGTGCCAGTAGCACCTCCGGGACAGGTTTACAGCCCCAGCATTTT. This translates into CASSTSGTGLQPQHF.